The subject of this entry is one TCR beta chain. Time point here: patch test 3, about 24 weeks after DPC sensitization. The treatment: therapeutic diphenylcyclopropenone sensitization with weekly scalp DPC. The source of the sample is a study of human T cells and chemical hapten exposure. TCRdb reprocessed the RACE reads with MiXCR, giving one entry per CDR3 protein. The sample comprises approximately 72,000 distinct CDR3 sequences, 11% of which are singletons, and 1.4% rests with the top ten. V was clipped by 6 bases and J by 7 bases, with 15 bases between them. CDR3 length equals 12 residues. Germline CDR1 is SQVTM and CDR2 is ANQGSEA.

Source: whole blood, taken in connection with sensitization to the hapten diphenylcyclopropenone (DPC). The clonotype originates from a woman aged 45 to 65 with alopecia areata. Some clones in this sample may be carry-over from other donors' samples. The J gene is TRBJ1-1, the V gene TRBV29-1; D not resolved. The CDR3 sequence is CSVHVYKVEAFF. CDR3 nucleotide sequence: TGCAGCGTCCATGTATACAAGGTTGAAGCTTTCTTT. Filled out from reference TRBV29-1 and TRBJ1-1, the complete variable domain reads SAVISQKPSRDICQRGTSLTIQCQVDSQVTMMFWYRQQPGQSLTLIATANQGSEATYESGFVIDKFPISRPNLTFSTLTVSNMSPEDSSIYLCSVHVYKVEAFFGQGTRLTVV.